The sample holds a few counts of the clone carrying this T cell receptor beta chain. TCRdb called the RT-PCR reads again in MiXCR, with one record for every CDR3 protein. The table lists a few hundred thousand distinct CDR3 sequences, 21% of them singletons, with roughly 10% in the top ten. This sample was included in a study of response to subunit inactivated influenza vaccine. Germline CDR1 SGHTA, CDR2 FQGNSA. V was pared by 0 bases and J by 3 bases, with 14 bases between. The CDR3 runs 16 residues. This TCR was recovered from a man aged 50 to 69 who received an inactivated influenza vaccine. The sample here was PBMCs from blood, taken approximately 20 months after vaccination. The gene calls are TRBV7-2 and TRBJ1-2; D is unresolved. This CDR3 is CASSLAGWGQDYGYTF. The CDR3 DNA sequence: TGTGCCAGCAGCTTAGCGGGCTGGGGTCAGGACTATGGCTACACCTTC.